The next 28 T cell receptor beta chains were all read from a single sample in a study of blood T cells in healthy people across ages. A second roughly 6 to 12 cycle PCR used barcoded and J-beta primers. MiXCR was run by TCRdb on the 5' RACE reads, yielding one entry per CDR3 protein. The sample has roughly 1 million distinct CDR3 sequences; under 30% are singletons. The sample was also reused in another study, on T cells of mothers and their children.

The sequenced sample consisted of blood. These receptors all come from a girl aged 2-10 years in good health.

There are a few counts of this clonotype. J is TRBJ2-1 and V is TRBV28, with D perhaps matching TRBD2 (6 bases). CDR3 length: 15 residues. Germline CDR1 MDHEN, CDR2 SYDVKM. The germline V and J ends were trimmed by 6 bases and 3 bases, with 15 bases remaining between them. CDR3 DNA: TGTGCCAGCAGCAACTCGGGGACTGTCTACAATGAGCAGTTCTTC. Its protein is CASSNSGTVYNEQFF. Full variable domain (remainder filled in from reference TRBV28 and TRBJ2-1): DVKVTQSSRYLVKRTGEKVFLECVQDMDHENMFWYRQDPGLGLRLIYFSYDVKMKEKGDIPEGYSVSREKKERFSLILESASTNQTSMYLCASSNSGTVYNEQFFGPGTRLTVL.

V and J are TRBV28 and TRBJ2-1, with D uncertain. V lost 6 bases to trimming and J lost 3 bases, with 6 bases between them. The CDR3 contains 12 residues. Germline V gene sequence: CDR1 MDHEN, CDR2 SYDVKM. CDR3 coding DNA: TGTGCCAGCAGGAACTACTACAATGAGCAGTTCTTC. It translates to CASRNYYNEQFF.

This clonotype has just a few counts. Here the CDR3 DNA reads TGCAGTGCCATAAGTCCCCGGGGTTATTACAATGAGCAGTTCTTC. Translation gives CSAISPRGYYNEQFF. The chain couples TRBV20-1 to TRBJ2-1, with D possibly being TRBD2 (5 bases). Per the germline V gene, CDR1 is DFQATT and CDR2 is SNEGSKA (reference sequence). The CDR3 runs to 15 residues. V gave up 6 bases and J gave up 4 bases, with 19 bases separating them.

The V gene is TRBV7-3, the J gene TRBJ1-1, with D possibly matching TRBD1 (6 bases). The germline V and J ends were trimmed by 2 bases and 1 base, with 8 bases remaining between them. In germline, CDR1 is SGHTA, CDR2 FQGTGA. CDR3 length: 14 residues. The CDR3 spells CASSLEGQNTEAFF. In DNA form, the CDR3 reads TGTGCCAGCAGCTTAGAGGGACAGAACACTGAAGCTTTCTTT.

The chain is built from TRBV6-5 and TRBJ2-7, with 8 bases matching TRBD1. Germline values: CDR1 MNHEY, CDR2 SVGAGI. This CDR3 region has 15 residues. J was trimmed by 1 base and V by 3 bases; bases with no gene match: 5. CDR3 protein: CASSYRYRGSYEQYF. CDR3 DNA sequence: TGTGCCAGCAGTTATCGTTACAGGGGGTCCTACGAGCAGTACTTC.

The J gene is TRBJ1-4, the V gene TRBV15; D call uncertain. CDR1 LNHNV and CDR2 YYDKDF come from the germline V gene (reference sequence). This CDR3 has 16 amino acids. V shed 0 bases and J shed 8 bases, with 16 bases lying between them. In DNA form, the CDR3 reads TGTGCCACCAGCAGAGATCAGGTCAGGCGTCGGGAAAAACTGTTTTTT. This translates into CATSRDQVRRREKLFF.

This sequence joins TRBV7-2 and TRBJ2-5, with a tentative D call TRBD2 (5 bases). TRBJ2-1 matches the DNA end more closely, so the J call is doubtful. From germline, CDR1 is SGHTA and CDR2 FQGNSA. This CDR3 comprises 13 residues. The CDR3, as DNA: TGTGCCAGCAGCGTACGGACTTACCATGAGCAGTTCTTC. It is translated as CASSVRTYHEQFF.

The genes are TRBV4-3 and TRBJ1-1, with D perhaps TRBD1 (5 bases). CDR1 is LGHNA, CDR2 YSLEER, per germline. The CDR3 is made up of 14 amino acids. The V end was cut by 0 bases, the J end by 5 bases, with 10 bases between. CDR3 loop: CASSQEGDETEAFF. DNA of the CDR3: TGCGCCAGCAGCCAAGAGGGGGACGAGACTGAAGCTTTCTTT.

This clonotype was observed a handful of times. The chain links TRBV9 to TRBJ1-4; 8 bases match TRBD1. The CDR3 loop spans 15 amino acids. After removal of 6 bases from V and 3 bases from J, the junction contained 7 bases not matched to a gene. Germline values: CDR1 SGDLS, CDR2 YYNGEE. CDR3 nucleotides: TGTGCCAGCACCTCCCAGGGACAGGCTAATGAAAAACTGTTTTTT. This translates into CASTSQGQANEKLFF.

The sample holds many counts of this clonotype. V is TRBV7-9 and J is TRBJ2-3; D uncertain. The V gene lost 2 bases and the J gene lost 4 bases, with 7 bases spanning the gap. The CDR3 is made up of 13 amino acids. Per the germline V gene, CDR1 is SEHNR and CDR2 is FQNEAQ (reference sequence). CDR3 DNA: TGTGCCAGCAGCTTACTGAGCGCAGATACGCAGTATTTT. It translates to CASSLLSADTQYF.

V usage is TRBV20-1 and J usage is TRBJ2-4; D is perhaps TRBD1 or TRBD2 (5 bases each). Germline V gives CDR1 DFQATT, CDR2 SNEGSKA (reference sequence). The CDR3 has 14 residues. V gave up 0 bases and J gave up 4 bases, with 10 bases separating them. CDR3 in amino acids: CSAREPGRKNIQYF. CDR3 bases: TGCAGTGCTAGAGAACCGGGACGGAAAAACATTCAGTACTTC.

The V call is TRBV7-9, the J call TRBJ2-6; a weak D match, TRBD2 (5 bases). Germline loops: CDR1 SEHNR, CDR2 FQNEAQ (reference sequence). The V end lost 7 bases, the J end lost 0 bases, and 13 bases lay between the germline ends. This CDR3 contains 16 residues. Here the CDR3 reads CASNIRGSSGANVLTF. The CDR3 DNA reads TGTGCCAGCAACATTCGGGGTAGCTCTGGGGCCAACGTCCTGACTTTC.

Here the CDR3 DNA reads TGTGCCAGCAGTTACGTTCGGGACTCTGGGGCCAACGTCCTGACTTTC. Translation gives CASSYVRDSGANVLTF. The chain recombines TRBV6-6 with TRBJ2-6, with D perhaps matching TRBD2 (5 bases). The CDR3 extends over 16 amino acids. CDR1 is MNHNY, CDR2 SVGAGI, per germline (reference sequence). Trimming left V 2 bases short and J 0 bases short, with 8 bases between.

The CDR3 DNA follows: TGTGCCAGCAGCAACGAGGAAGAGACCCAGTACTTC. Its protein product is CASSNEEETQYF. The chain couples TRBV21-1 to TRBJ2-5. TRBV21-1 is an annotated pseudogene. The CDR3 has 12 amino acids.

The rearrangement joins TRBV12-3 or TRBV12-4 to TRBJ2-6; no clear D. Trimming cost V 4 bases and J 4 bases, with 2 bases left between them. CDR3 length: 12 residues. This chain's CDR3 is CASSWGANVLTF. CDR3 sequence (DNA): TGTGCCAGCAGTTGGGGGGCCAACGTCCTGACTTTC.

This clonotype was observed a few times. This sequence joins TRBV29-1 and TRBJ1-2, with a tentative D call TRBD1 (6 bases). Germline V gene lookup returns CDR1 SQVTM and CDR2 ANQGSEA. Trimming removed 0 bases from V and 6 bases from J, with 17 bases in between. This CDR3 is built from 15 residues. CDR3 nucleotides: TGCAGCGTTGAAGATTGGGGGCGGACTTTGGATGGCTACACCTTC. Its protein is CSVEDWGRTLDGYTF. The full variable domain, with the rest looked up from reference TRBV29-1 and TRBJ1-2, is SAVISQKPSRDICQRGTSLTIQCQVDSQVTMMFWYRQQPGQSLTLIATANQGSEATYESGFVIDKFPISRPNLTFSTLTVSNMSPEDSSIYLCSVEDWGRTLDGYTFGSGTRLTVV.

The V gene is TRBV19, the J gene TRBJ1-1, with a tentative D call TRBD1 (5 bases). This CDR3 spans 13 amino acids. With 6 bases removed from V and 7 bases from J, the gap between germline ends came to 15 bases. CDR1 is LNHDA, CDR2 SQIVND, per germline (reference sequence). The CDR3 sequence is CASRIRAGFEAFF. The CDR3 DNA follows: TGTGCCAGTAGGATCAGGGCTGGCTTTGAAGCTTTCTTT.

The chain couples TRBV12-3 or TRBV12-4 to TRBJ1-1, with D perhaps matching TRBD1 (5 bases). This CDR3 is built from 13 residues. The V end lost 8 bases, the J end lost 3 bases, and 13 bases lay between the germline ends. The CDR3 spells CASCVGTHTEAFF. CDR3 nucleotide sequence: TGTGCCAGCTGCGTGGGGACCCACACTGAAGCTTTCTTT.

The chain couples TRBV4-1 to TRBJ1-2; 12 bases agree with TRBD1. The CDR3 loop spans 15 amino acids. CDR1 MGHRA and CDR2 YSYEKL come from the germline V gene. With V trimmed by 2 bases and J by 6 bases, 4 bases remained unmatched. In nucleotides, the CDR3 is TGCGCCAGCAGCCAACACGGGACAGGGGGCAATGGCTACACCTTC. This gives the protein CASSQHGTGGNGYTF.

In its sample, this clonotype was seen a few times. J is TRBJ2-7 and V is TRBV28, with a possible D match to TRBD1 (6 bases). Between the trimmed V and J ends, which lost 7 bases and 7 bases, there was a span of 20 bases. The CDR3 totals 14 residues. The germline CDR1 and CDR2 sequences are MDHEN and SYDVKM. DNA of the CDR3: TGTGCCAGCACCGAGGACAGCCCTACCCCTGAGCAGTACTTC. Encoded protein: CASTEDSPTPEQYF.

The gene calls are TRBV9 and TRBJ2-3; D is possibly TRBD2 (6 bases). V was clipped by 0 bases and J by 5 bases, with 10 bases between them. Looked up from germline, CDR1 is SGDLS and CDR2 is YYNGEE. This CDR3 is built from 14 residues. The CDR3 sequence is CASSVAGRQDTQYF. The CDR3 DNA sequence: TGTGCCAGCAGCGTAGCAGGGAGGCAAGATACGCAGTATTTT.

This clonotype was detected only a few times. This rearrangement joins TRBV9 to TRBJ2-1; 7 nucleotides align to TRBD2. The CDR3 consists of 15 residues. Germline V gives CDR1 SGDLS, CDR2 YYNGEE. V dropped 1 base and J dropped 9; count of bases not matched to a gene: 10. CDR3 sequence reads: CASSVLAGLRGEQFF. The CDR3 DNA sequence: TGTGCCAGCAGCGTATTAGCGGGTTTAAGGGGTGAGCAGTTCTTC.

V is TRBV20-1 and J is TRBJ1-6; tentative D call: TRBD1 (5 bases). Germline assignment: CDR1 DFQATT and CDR2 SNEGSKA (reference sequence). This CDR3 region has 14 residues. The V and J ends lost 4 bases and 8 bases respectively, with 15 bases between them. The CDR3 loop is CSAIGREGDSPLHF. In nucleotides, the CDR3 is TGCAGTGCTATCGGGAGGGAAGGGGATTCACCCCTCCACTTT.

The table lists this clonotype with a few counts. This chain connects TRBV12-3 or TRBV12-4 to TRBJ2-1, with D hard to call. There are 13 residues in the CDR3. V was trimmed by 2 bases and J by 5 bases, leaving 7 bases between them. The DNA for the CDR3 is TGTGCCAGCAGTTTAAGGCCTCACAATGAGCAGTTCTTC. This sequence encodes CASSLRPHNEQFF.

The rearrangement links TRBV28 to TRBJ2-5; D not certain. The V gene lost 8 bases and the J gene lost 5 bases, with 15 bases spanning the gap. This CDR3 is built from 13 residues. Germline V gene lookup returns CDR1 MDHEN and CDR2 SYDVKM. The CDR3 is CASATGAWETQYF. CDR3 nucleotide sequence: TGTGCCAGCGCCACCGGAGCATGGGAGACCCAGTACTTC.

This chain joins TRBV20-1 and TRBJ2-5, with D possibly TRBD1 on 6 matching bases. Germline-derived CDR1 and CDR2 are DFQATT and SNEGSKA (reference sequence). This CDR3 has 14 residues. V gave up 5 bases and J gave up 2 bases, with 15 bases separating them. In nucleotides, the CDR3 is TGCAGTGCTGCAGGACAGAGGGGACAAGAGACCCAGTACTTC. It is translated as CSAAGQRGQETQYF.

This clonotype was seen a few times. The chain couples TRBV7-9 to TRBJ2-1; no firm D call. V lost 5 bases, J lost 3 bases, and 11 bases lay in between. This CDR3 comprises 14 residues. The germline CDR1 and CDR2 sequences are SEHNR and FQNEAQ (reference sequence). The CDR3 is CASSPVGGYNEQFF. DNA of the CDR3: TGTGCCAGCAGCCCCGTTGGTGGCTACAATGAGCAGTTCTTC.

This sequence joins TRBV3-1 and TRBJ2-3; unclear D gene. V shed 3 bases and J shed 2 bases, with 9 bases lying between them. In germline, CDR1 is LGHDT, CDR2 YNNKEL (reference sequence). There are 14 residues in the CDR3. CDR3 residues: CASSHGWNTDTQYF. The CDR3 region has the DNA TGTGCCAGCAGCCATGGCTGGAACACAGATACGCAGTATTTT.